This T cell receptor (beta chain) appears in the sequencing data of a study of regulatory T cells in long-lasting Graves disease. Study results and caveats: Patients whose Graves' disease persisted exhibited lower TCR diversity than those newly diagnosed.

Library construction for TCR beta used iRepertoire HTBI primers and Arm-PCR of CDR3 regions. Using its own MiXCR run on the multiplex PCR reads, TCRdb lists one record per CDR3 protein. The sample yields some 320,000 distinct CDR3 sequences, 15% to 20% seen once. A remark on this clonotype: Antigen specificity is unknown.

Regarding time point: newly diagnosed GD, antithyroid drugs for less than 3 months. RNA isolated from PBMCs was used to make the TCR library. The TCR originated in a female donor with Graves disease. The sequencing used peripheral blood mononuclear cells (PBMCs), collected at new diagnosis, from a patient treated with antithyroid drugs.

In DNA form, the CDR3 reads TGTGTCAACCACCTGCTATCCTCCCATAATGAGCAGTTCTTC. This gives the protein CVNHLLSSHNEQFF. The chain has TRBV28 and TRBJ2-1; no definite D call. The CDR3 extends over 14 amino acids. Germline lookup yields CDR1 MDHEN and CDR2 SYDVKM.